These 32 T cell receptor beta chains came from one sample sequenced in a study of blood T cell repertoires in COVID-19. The table came from immunoSEQ multiplex PCR; TCRdb's copy has only in-frame clones and leaves some out. The sample consists of more than 85,000 clones, 70% to 90% of them appearing once. The sequenced sample consisted of peripheral blood. Source of these receptors: a woman aged 55-70 years with acute or convalescent COVID-19.

The chain has TRBV29-1 and TRBJ2-2; D is unclear. Trimming shortened V by 4 bases and J by 4 bases, and 7 bases separated the two germline ends. This CDR3 comprises 12 residues. Germline V gene data show CDR1 as SQVTM and CDR2 as ANQGSEA. CDR3 bases: TGCAGCGTTGGCGAGGTCACCGGGGAGCTGTTTTTT. This gives the protein CSVGEVTGELFF.

This clone was recorded a few times. The rearrangement joins TRBV6-5 to TRBJ1-2; perhaps TRBD1 as D (5 bases). The ends were cut back, 5 bases at V and 3 bases at J, with 16 bases in the middle. The CDR3 extends over 15 amino acids. Germline CDR1 is MNHEY and CDR2 is SVGAGI. DNA for the CDR3: TGTGCCAGCAGTCTACACCGCGGGGGAGACTATGGCTACACCTTC. This encodes CASSLHRGGDYGYTF.

The chain employs TRBV27 and TRBJ1-1, with D hard to call. The CDR3 is 13 amino acids. The germline gives CDR1 MNHEY, CDR2 SMNVEV (reference sequence). Trimming took off 3 bases at V and 7 bases at J, with 12 bases between the two ends. The CDR3 loop reads CASSFRSGGEAFF. As DNA, the CDR3 is TGTGCCAGCAGTTTCAGGTCGGGAGGTGAAGCTTTCTTT.

The V gene is TRBV6-6, the J gene TRBJ1-1; a weak D match, TRBD1 (6 bases). The V end lost 6 bases, the J end lost 1 base, and 12 bases lay between the germline ends. The CDR3 is 14 amino acids. Germline lookup yields CDR1 MNHNY and CDR2 SVGAGI (reference sequence). CDR3: CASRAGHTNTEAFF. The CDR3 DNA is TGTGCCAGCAGAGCGGGACACACGAACACTGAAGCTTTCTTT.

The chain employs TRBV6-6 and TRBJ2-2, with a weak D call TRBD1 (6 bases). The CDR3 consists of 15 residues. Germline V gene data show CDR1 as MNHNY and CDR2 as SVGAGI (reference sequence). Trimming stripped 2 bases from V and 2 bases from J, with 9 bases between. CDR3 nucleotide sequence: TGTGCCAGCAGTTACCCACAGGGAAACACCGGGGAGCTGTTTTTT. Amino acid sequence: CASSYPQGNTGELFF.

V gene TRBV19 combines with J gene TRBJ2-7, with 9 bases identical to TRBD1. The germline V gene encodes CDR1 LNHDA and CDR2 SQIVND (reference sequence). With 3 bases clipped from V and 7 bases from J, the junction kept 4 bases outside the gene matches. This CDR3 is built from 13 residues. This CDR3 is CASSMGQGEEQYF. DNA of the CDR3: TGTGCCAGTAGTATGGGACAGGGAGAGGAGCAGTACTTC.

Only one count was recorded for this clone. The J gene is TRBJ2-1, the V gene TRBV7-3; the D gene is possibly TRBD2 (5 bases). Trimming took off 1 base at V and 5 bases at J, with 9 bases between the two ends. This CDR3 is 14 amino acids long. The germline V gene encodes CDR1 SGHTA and CDR2 FQGTGA. The CDR3 here is CASSLNGLNNEQFF. CDR3 in DNA: TGTGCCAGCAGCTTAAACGGACTGAACAATGAGCAGTTCTTC.

V and J are TRBV7-3 and TRBJ1-6; D is possibly TRBD1 (6 bases). V lost 3 bases and J 6 bases, leaving 12 bases between the germline ends. Germline V CDR1 and CDR2: SGHTA, FQGTGA. The CDR3 loop spans 15 amino acids. The CDR3 protein is CASSFSQGRNSPLHF. The CDR3 nucleotides read TGTGCCAGCAGCTTCTCGCAGGGGCGTAATTCACCCCTCCACTTT.

V usage is TRBV28 and J usage is TRBJ2-1, with D perhaps matching TRBD1 (7 bases). The ends were cut back, 2 bases at V and 7 bases at J, with 27 bases in the middle. Looked up from germline, CDR1 is MDHEN and CDR2 is SYDVKM. CDR3 length: 19 amino acids. CDR3 amino acids: CASSLKKGLLGPGGNEQFF. DNA for the CDR3: TGTGCCAGCAGTTTAAAGAAGGGCCTATTGGGACCAGGGGGGAATGAGCAGTTCTTC.

This sequence joins TRBV28 and TRBJ2-1; TRBD2 agrees at 8 bases. Germline V lookup: CDR1 MDHEN, CDR2 SYDVKM. The length of the CDR3 is 16 residues. V lost 1 base, J lost 10 bases, and 12 bases stayed unmatched. This chain's CDR3 is CASSLYGRASGEEQFF. The DNA for the CDR3 is TGTGCCAGCAGTTTATACGGGAGGGCCTCGGGTGAGGAGCAGTTCTTC.

The chain carries TRBV29-1 and TRBJ2-5, with a possible D match to TRBD2 (6 bases). With 3 bases removed from V and 1 base from J, the gap between germline ends came to 6 bases. Germline V CDR1 and CDR2: SQVTM, ANQGSEA. The CDR3 covers 12 residues. The CDR3 DNA reads TGCAGCGTTGAGGAGGGCCAAGAGACCCAGTACTTC. As protein: CSVEEGQETQYF.

V and J are TRBV2 and TRBJ2-1; TRBD1 aligns across 9 bases. There are 15 residues in the CDR3. V lost 5 bases to trimming and J lost 4 bases; unmatched junction nucleotides: 6. Germline V gene lookup returns CDR1 SNHLY and CDR2 FYNNEI. The CDR3 sequence is CASSLDRGSYNEQFF. In DNA form, the CDR3 reads TGTGCCAGCAGTCTTGACAGGGGGAGTTACAATGAGCAGTTCTTC.

The V and J genes are TRBV7-8 and TRBJ2-7, with D tentatively TRBD1 (5 bases). The germline V gene has CDR1 SGHVS and CDR2 FQNEAQ. The ends were cut back, 0 bases at V and 7 bases at J, with 10 bases in the middle. The CDR3 is 13 residues long. The CDR3 region is CASSLATGWEQYV. DNA for the CDR3: TGTGCCAGCAGCTTAGCTACAGGCTGGGAGCAGTACGTC.

This clone showed up just once. J is TRBJ2-2 and V is TRBV29-1; the match to TRBD1 covers 8 bases. Germline CDR1 SQVTM, CDR2 ANQGSEA. Trimming cost V 7 bases and J 4 bases; bases outside gene matches: 17. The CDR3 consists of 17 residues. The CDR3 DNA sequence: TGCAGCGGGAAGCTTAAATCCGGGACAGGTGCCACCGGGGAGCTGTTTTTT. Translation gives CSGKLKSGTGATGELFF.

The CDR3 is CASSLAGAETQYF. The CDR3 DNA is TGTGCCAGCAGCCTAGCGGGAGCAGAGACCCAGTACTTC. The chain combines TRBV14 with TRBJ2-5, with 9 positions matching TRBD2. Germline assignment: CDR1 SGHDN and CDR2 FVKESK. Trimming at V came to 4 bases and at J to 4 bases, leaving 1 base not matched to a gene. The CDR3 totals 13 residues.

This clone was counted once. The V gene is TRBV19, the J gene TRBJ1-1; a possible D gene is TRBD1 (6 bases). Germline CDR1 and CDR2: LNHDA and SQIVND (reference sequence). V was pared by 0 bases and J by 5 bases, with 10 bases between. The length of the CDR3 is 14 residues. The CDR3 loop is CASSIDRGGTEAFF. In DNA, the CDR3 is TGTGCCAGTAGTATAGACAGGGGAGGGACTGAAGCTTTCTTT.

The chain is built from TRBV3-1 (or the pseudogene TRBV3-2) and TRBJ2-5; 9 bases line up with TRBD2. Trimming took 4 bases from V and 4 from J; bases not matched to a gene: 4. The CDR3 runs to 14 residues. In germline, CDR1 is LGHDT, CDR2 YNNKEL (reference sequence). The CDR3 here is CASSRTSEGETQYF. CDR3 nucleotide sequence: TGTGCCAGCAGCCGGACTAGCGAGGGAGAGACCCAGTACTTC.

The chain links TRBV6-5 to TRBJ1-2; 8 positions match TRBD1. V shed 7 bases and J 7 bases; nucleotides not matched to a gene: 8. CDR1 is MNHEY and CDR2 is SVGAGI in the germline V gene. The CDR3 sequence is 13 residues long. In DNA, the CDR3 is TGTGCCAGCACCCAAACAGGGGGAAGTGGCTACACCTTC. Its translation is CASTQTGGSGYTF.

This clone was detected once. The gene calls are TRBV3-1 (or the pseudogene TRBV3-2) and TRBJ1-5, with D tentatively TRBD1 (6 bases). Looked up from germline, CDR1 is LGHDT and CDR2 is YNNKEL (reference sequence). The germline V and J ends were trimmed by 5 bases and 14 bases, with 19 bases remaining between them. The CDR3 length is 13 residues. The CDR3 sequence: CASSSNSGGPKHF. The CDR3 DNA sequence: TGTGCCAGCAGCTCAAATAGTGGGGGCCCGAAGCATTTT.

This chain's CDR3 is CASSDHPGIEKLFF. CDR3 nucleotide sequence: TGTGCCAGCAGTGATCACCCGGGGATCGAAAAACTGTTTTTT. This chain links TRBV27 with TRBJ1-4; D is ambiguous. Germline CDR1 MNHEY, CDR2 SMNVEV (reference sequence). V lost 5 bases and J 8 bases, leaving 15 bases between the germline ends. The CDR3 spans 14 residues.

The chain recombines TRBV19 with TRBJ2-2; 10 nucleotides align to TRBD2. The V gene's germline CDR1 is LNHDA and CDR2 SQIVND (reference sequence). There are 16 residues in the CDR3. V dropped 3 bases and J dropped 2; count of bases not matched to a gene: 3. CDR3 sequence (DNA): TGTGCCAGTAGTATCCTAGCGGGAGTAAACACCGGGGAGCTGTTTTTT. Translation gives CASSILAGVNTGELFF. The variable domain in full, completed from reference TRBV19 and TRBJ2-2, reads DGGITQSPKYLFRKEGQNVTLSCEQNLNHDAMYWYRQDPGQGLRLIYYSQIVNDFQKGDIAEGYSVSREKKESFPLTVTSAQKNPTAFYLCASSILAGVNTGELFFGEGSRLTVL.

CDR3 residues: CASRPGLGTGGSQTQYF. The CDR3 DNA reads as TGTGCCAGCAGGCCTGGGCTGGGGACAGGGGGATCCCAGACCCAGTACTTC. This chain connects TRBV28 to TRBJ2-5; 11 nucleotides line up with TRBD1. Germline values: CDR1 MDHEN, CDR2 SYDVKM. V dropped 6 bases and J dropped 6; count of bases not matched to a gene: 15. This CDR3 comprises 17 residues.

This clone showed up just once. The CDR3: CASSLVLSSGSYETQYF. CDR3 DNA: TGCGCCAGCAGCTTGGTTCTGTCTAGCGGGAGCTATGAGACCCAGTACTTC. The rearrangement uses TRBV5-1 and TRBJ2-5; 10 nucleotides line up with TRBD2. CDR1 is SGHRS, CDR2 YFSETQ, per germline. V shed 0 bases and J 5 bases; nucleotides not matched to a gene: 10. This CDR3 has 17 residues. Combining the CDR3 with reference TRBV5-1 and TRBJ2-5 gives the whole variable domain KAGVTQTPRYLIKTRGQQVTLSCSPISGHRSVSWYQQTPGQGLQFLFEYFSETQRNKGNFPGRFSGRQFSNSRSEMNVSTLELGDSALYLCASSLVLSSGSYETQYFGPGTRLLVL.

The CDR3 nucleotides are TGTGCCAGCAGCGCTGAGGTCCTTCGTGGAAACACCATATATTTT. It yields the protein CASSAEVLRGNTIYF. V and J are TRBV9 and TRBJ1-3; no clear D gene. V gave up 3 bases and J gave up 3 bases, with 13 bases separating them. The CDR3 loop spans 15 amino acids. Germline-derived CDR1 and CDR2 are SGDLS and YYNGEE.

The rearrangement uses TRBV6-6 and TRBJ2-7; 8 bases fit TRBD1. The CDR3 loop spans 13 amino acids. Germline CDR1 MNHNY, CDR2 SVGAGI (reference sequence). V was pared by 5 bases and J by 3 bases, with 3 bases of the junction left unmatched. The CDR3 reads CASSQGAYYEQYF. The CDR3 bases are TGTGCCAGCAGTCAGGGGGCCTACTACGAGCAGTACTTC.

The chain recombines TRBV5-1 with TRBJ2-3; the match to TRBD2 covers 9 bases. With 5 bases clipped from V and 5 bases from J, the junction kept 6 bases outside the gene matches. The CDR3 spans 14 residues. The germline V gene encodes CDR1 SGHRS and CDR2 YFSETQ. The CDR3 is CASSWGLAVDTQYF. The CDR3 DNA is TGCGCCAGCAGTTGGGGACTAGCTGTAGATACGCAGTATTTT.

The chain couples TRBV27 to TRBJ2-7; 9 bases fit TRBD1. This CDR3 is 15 amino acids long. Losses at the gene ends were 1 base for V and 6 bases for J; bases not matched to a gene: 7. Germline lookup yields CDR1 MNHEY and CDR2 SMNVEV (reference sequence). The DNA of the CDR3 is TGTGCCAGCAGTTTATGGGCCCCGACAGGGGGCGAGCAGTACTTC. Residues: CASSLWAPTGGEQYF.

This clone was observed a single time. The chain combines TRBV28 with TRBJ1-2; D is perhaps TRBD1 (6 bases). Trimming shortened V by 7 bases and J by 4 bases, and 13 bases separated the two germline ends. CDR3 length: 13 amino acids. Germline loops: CDR1 MDHEN, CDR2 SYDVKM. The CDR3, as DNA: TGTGCCAGCATACAGGGTACTGGCTATGGCTACACCTTC. Its translation: CASIQGTGYGYTF.

This chain uses TRBV11-2 with TRBJ2-1; a weak D match, TRBD2 (6 bases). Germline CDR1 SGHAT, CDR2 FQNNGV. The CDR3 length is 15 residues. V lost 4 bases, J lost 6 bases, and 16 bases lay in between. The CDR3 DNA follows: TGTGCCAGCAGCTACACGACGGGAGAGGCCAATGAGCAGTTCTTC. This codes for CASSYTTGEANEQFF.

V usage is TRBV30 and J usage is TRBJ2-3, with TRBD2 as a possible D gene (6 bases). Deletions cut 2 bases from V and 8 bases from J, with 17 bases between. Germline loops: CDR1 GTSNPN, CDR2 SVGIG (reference sequence). The CDR3 runs to 14 residues. The CDR3 loop is CAWSNKGGPGTQYF. DNA of the CDR3: TGTGCCTGGAGTAACAAAGGAGGGCCCGGTACGCAGTATTTT.

This sequence joins TRBV27 and TRBJ2-1; TRBD2 might be the D (5 bases). The V end was cut by 3 bases, the J end by 5 bases, with 11 bases between. In germline, CDR1 is MNHEY, CDR2 SMNVEV (reference sequence). This CDR3 spans 14 amino acids. CDR3 sequence reads: CASSFRLINNEQFF. CDR3 sequence (DNA): TGTGCCAGCAGTTTTAGACTAATCAACAATGAGCAGTTCTTC.

The chain joins TRBV19 to TRBJ2-7; D gene uncertain. V was trimmed by 6 bases and J by 3 bases, leaving 12 bases between them. This CDR3 comprises 13 residues. Per the germline V gene, CDR1 is LNHDA and CDR2 is SQIVND (reference sequence). CDR3 sequence reads: CASSPKLYYEQYF. CDR3 nucleotide sequence: TGTGCCAGTAGCCCAAAACTCTACTACGAGCAGTACTTC.